The T cell receptor beta chain under discussion was sequenced for a study of blood T cell repertoires in COVID-19 (dated by TCRdb to the early 2020s). Notes on the research overall: Samples covering the acute and convalescent phases of COVID-19 were provided by collaborators in the United States, Italy and Spain. The dataset comprised deeply sampled blood TCRbeta repertoires from subjects exposed to, actively infected with, or recovered from COVID-19. The samples were drawn from the first 160 participants of the ongoing ImmuneRACE study and from some 1,300 subjects provided by 6 global collaborators. Where HLA class I and class II types were available, the types were taken from metadata supplied by the sample provider, not from assay-based typing. The prospective study material was composed of cDNA or gDNA derived from T cells, B-cell-depleted T cells, or PBMCs. A freely available public database, intended as a resource for researchers studying the immune response to SARS-CoV-2, is where the repertoires were released. Sample metadata almost always included a de-identified subject ID, COVID-19 status, age in years and sex. Results the study describes overall, beyond this receptor: The quantity of clinical and demographic metadata differed by source and by participant and was supplied without curation.

Each collaborating institution followed its own protocols to collect whole blood in K2EDTA tubes. For TCRbeta analysis, collaborators shipped samples in one of three forms: frozen whole blood, isolated PBMCs, or DNA extracted from either of those sample types. The immunoSEQ Assay, a bias-controlled multiplex PCR, was used to amplify TCRbeta CDR3 regions from genomic DNA. Per the original workflow: Nucleated cell counts per sample were estimated from amplification of reference gene primers within the assay. Sequence reads were collapsed and filtered to measure the absolute abundance of every unique TCRbeta CDR3 rearrangement. Productive Simpson clonality was computed per sample as the square root of Simpson's diversity index over productive rearrangements. TCRdb obtained this table from immuneACCESS and retained in-frame rearrangements with V and J assigned. These tables miss some clones; where compared with another copy, unresolved V genes account for less than half of the shortfall, and the remainder is unexplained. Clone size and V and J calls were adopted from that table, with D and trimming inferred from the DNA. A total of about 190,000 clones appear in this sample, around 85% of them only once. About 1.1% of the sample goes to the ten largest clones.

Points on this clone: The antigen it recognizes is unknown. Base qualities are not at hand, and no much larger clone is one base apart.

The TCR was taken from a man aged 30 to 45 with acute or convalescent COVID-19. The source material was peripheral blood.

The DNA sequence follows: TGTGCCAGCAGCCGGGACGGAGCGCGGGGCTACGAGCAGTACTTC. It translates to CASSRDGARGYEQYF. The receptor chain draws on TRBV11-3 and TRBJ2-7, and the D gene may be TRBD2, 6 bases matching. Per the germline V gene, SGHNT is the CDR1 and YENEEA is the CDR2. The CDR3 sequence holds 15 residues, the cysteine and phenylalanine included. Only CDR3 DNA remains: 45 bases, in frame from the first base. V sheds 5 bases and J sheds 3 bases, leaving 17 bases between their ends.